This T cell receptor (beta chain) was identified in a study of T-cell reconstitution after alpha-beta-depleted transplantation in children. This clonotype was seen at least ten times. Per the germline V gene, CDR1 is SEHNR and CDR2 is FQNEAQ (reference sequence). V shed 8 bases and J shed 6 bases, with 24 bases lying between them. CDR3 size: 16 residues. Unique molecular identifiers were used in preparing the TCRbeta library. TCRdb reanalysed the PCR reads using MiXCR and keeps one entry per CDR3 protein. The sample consists of over 150,000 distinct CDR3 sequences, roughly 15% of them appearing once. Sequenced material: PBMCs from the stem cell graft donor, taken from the stem cell graft. The V and J genes are TRBV7-9 and TRBJ2-3; unclear D gene. The TCR originated in a human donor who donated a stem cell graft to a child with acute lymphoblastic leukemia. CDR3 amino acids: CASYPRGDPYGDTQYF. For the CDR3, the DNA is TGTGCCAGCTACCCGCGTGGGGATCCGTATGGGGATACGCAGTATTTT.